This TCR beta chain was retrieved from a study of tumor-infiltrating lymphocytes in primary liver carcinoma. Study-wide background: Samples returned roughly 3.5 to 7.5 million productive TCRbeta reads each. Read depth did not differ significantly between tissue types.

This CDR3 has 13 residues. In germline, CDR1 is SQVTM, CDR2 ANQGSEA. Losses at the gene ends were 7 bases for V and 7 bases for J; bases not matched to a gene: 12. Extraction also yielded germline DNA, while blood RNA was obtained from unsorted whole blood. Chronic HBV infection was present, with no prior treatment. The input was approximately 500 ng total RNA; TCR beta cDNA was made from it with a constant-region primer. Sequencing libraries for TCR beta derived from three nested multiplex PCR rounds that used slightly modified ARM-PCR. Amplification in the first two PCR rounds was performed using TRBV1-TRBV30 forward primers and a C-beta reverse primer for 10 cycles each. One entry per CDR3 protein, called by TCRdb with MiXCR from the multiplex PCR reads. The sample contains 300,000 to 400,000 distinct CDR3 sequences, around 60% of which appear only once. This clonotype was found many times.

The sample consisted of peripheral blood. This TCR derives from a man aged 40-50 years with primary liver carcinoma and hepatitis B virus infection. The rearrangement joins TRBV29-1 to TRBJ1-2, with 7 positions matching TRBD1. Here the CDR3 DNA reads TGCAGCGCTCTGGACAGGTTCGACTCTGGCTACACCTTC. This encodes CSALDRFDSGYTF.